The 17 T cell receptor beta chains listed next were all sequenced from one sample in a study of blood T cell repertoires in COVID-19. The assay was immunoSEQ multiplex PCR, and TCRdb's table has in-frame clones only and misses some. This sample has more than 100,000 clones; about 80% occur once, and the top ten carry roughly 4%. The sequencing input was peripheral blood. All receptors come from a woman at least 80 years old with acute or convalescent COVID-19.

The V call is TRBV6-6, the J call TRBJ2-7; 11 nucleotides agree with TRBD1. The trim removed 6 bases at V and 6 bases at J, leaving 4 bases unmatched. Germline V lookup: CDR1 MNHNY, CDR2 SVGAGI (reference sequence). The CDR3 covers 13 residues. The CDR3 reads CASSLGQGVEQYF. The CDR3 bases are TGTGCCAGCAGCTTGGGACAGGGGGTCGAGCAGTACTTC.

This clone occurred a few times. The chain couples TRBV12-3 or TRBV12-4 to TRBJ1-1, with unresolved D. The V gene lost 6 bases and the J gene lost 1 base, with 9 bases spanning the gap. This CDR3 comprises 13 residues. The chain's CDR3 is CASSLAENTEAFF. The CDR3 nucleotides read TGTGCCAGCAGCCTTGCGGAGAACACTGAAGCTTTCTTT.

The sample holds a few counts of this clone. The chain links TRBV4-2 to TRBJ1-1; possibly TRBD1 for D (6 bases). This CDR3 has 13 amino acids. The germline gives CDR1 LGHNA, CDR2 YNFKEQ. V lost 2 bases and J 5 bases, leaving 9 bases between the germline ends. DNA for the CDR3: TGTGCCAGCAGCCAAACTCAGGGGACTGAAGCTTTCTTT. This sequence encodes CASSQTQGTEAFF.

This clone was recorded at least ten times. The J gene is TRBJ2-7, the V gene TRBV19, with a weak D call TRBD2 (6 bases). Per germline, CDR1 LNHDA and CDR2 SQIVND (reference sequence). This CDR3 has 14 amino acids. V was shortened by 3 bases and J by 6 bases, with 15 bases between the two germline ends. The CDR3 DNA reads TGTGCCAGTAGTATTGGGACTCGGGTCAGCGAGCAGTACTTC. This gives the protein CASSIGTRVSEQYF.

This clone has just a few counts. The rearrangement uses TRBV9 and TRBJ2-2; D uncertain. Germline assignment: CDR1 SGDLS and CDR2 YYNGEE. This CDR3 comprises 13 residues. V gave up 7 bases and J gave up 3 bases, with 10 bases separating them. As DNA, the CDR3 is TGTGCCAGCTCCTTCCGGGACACCGGGGAGCTGTTTTTT. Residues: CASSFRDTGELFF.

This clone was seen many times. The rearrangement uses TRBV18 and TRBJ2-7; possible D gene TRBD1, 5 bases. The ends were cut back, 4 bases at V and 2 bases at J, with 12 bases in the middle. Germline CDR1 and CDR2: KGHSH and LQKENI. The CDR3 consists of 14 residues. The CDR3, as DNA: TGTGCCAGCTCACAAGGGGCCCAAACCTACGAGCAGTACTTC. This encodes CASSQGAQTYEQYF.

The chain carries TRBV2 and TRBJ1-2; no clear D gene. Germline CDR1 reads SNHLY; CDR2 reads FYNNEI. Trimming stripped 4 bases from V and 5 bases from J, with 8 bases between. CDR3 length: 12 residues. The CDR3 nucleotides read TGTGCCAGCAGTGTGGAGGGATATGGCTACACCTTC. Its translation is CASSVEGYGYTF.

CDR3: CASSLSLATGELFF. The CDR3 DNA sequence: TGTGCCAGCAGCTTATCACTAGCCACCGGGGAGCTGTTTTTT. The genes are TRBV7-2 and TRBJ2-2, with D maybe TRBD2 (6 bases). V lost 2 bases, J lost 4 bases, and 8 bases lay in between. CDR1 is SGHTA and CDR2 is FQGNSA in the germline V gene. The CDR3 consists of 14 residues.

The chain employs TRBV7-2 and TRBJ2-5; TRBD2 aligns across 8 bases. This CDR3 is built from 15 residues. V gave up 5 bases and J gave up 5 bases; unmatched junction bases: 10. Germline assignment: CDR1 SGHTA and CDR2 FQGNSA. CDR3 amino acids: CASSLSGTRPETQYF. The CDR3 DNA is TGTGCCAGCAGCCTATCAGGGACTAGACCTGAGACCCAGTACTTC.

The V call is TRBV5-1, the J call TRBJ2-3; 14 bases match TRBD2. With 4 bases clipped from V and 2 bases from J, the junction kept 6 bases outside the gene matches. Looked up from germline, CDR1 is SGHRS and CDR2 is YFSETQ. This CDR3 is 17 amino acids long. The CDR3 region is CASSPGLAGGLTDTQYF. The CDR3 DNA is TGCGCCAGCAGCCCAGGACTAGCGGGAGGCCTCACAGATACGCAGTATTTT.

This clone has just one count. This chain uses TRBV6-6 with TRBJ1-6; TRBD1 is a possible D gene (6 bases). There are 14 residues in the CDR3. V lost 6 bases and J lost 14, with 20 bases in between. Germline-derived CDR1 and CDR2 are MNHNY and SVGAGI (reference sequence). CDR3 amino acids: CASRGRTAEGSLHF. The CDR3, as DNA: TGTGCCAGCAGGGGCAGGACAGCTGAAGGGTCCCTCCACTTT.

The CDR3, as DNA: TGTGCCAGCAGGCTGACAGGGGGAAGGGGCAATGAGCAGTTCTTC. Translated: CASRLTGGRGNEQFF. The chain employs TRBV28 and TRBJ2-1; TRBD1 aligns across 9 bases. V shed 6 bases and J 6 bases; nucleotides not matched to a gene: 9. This CDR3 spans 15 amino acids. Germline loops: CDR1 MDHEN, CDR2 SYDVKM.

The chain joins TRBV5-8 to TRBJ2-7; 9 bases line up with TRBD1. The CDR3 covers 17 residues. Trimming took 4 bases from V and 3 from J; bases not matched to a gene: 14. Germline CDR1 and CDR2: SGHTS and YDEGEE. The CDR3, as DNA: TGTGCCAGCAGCAAAAGAACAGGGGGCGCCGGTAACTACGAGCAGTACTTC. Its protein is CASSKRTGGAGNYEQYF.

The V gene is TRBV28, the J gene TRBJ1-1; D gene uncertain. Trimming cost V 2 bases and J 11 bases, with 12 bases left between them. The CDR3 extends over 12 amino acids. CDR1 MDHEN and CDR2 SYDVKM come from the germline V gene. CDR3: CASSLLRSGAFF. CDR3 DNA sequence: TGTGCCAGCAGTTTACTAAGGTCGGGGGCTTTCTTT. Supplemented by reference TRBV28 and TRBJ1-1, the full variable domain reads DVKVTQSSRYLVKRTGEKVFLECVQDMDHENMFWYRQDPGLGLRLIYFSYDVKMKEKGDIPEGYSVSREKKERFSLILESASTNQTSMYLCASSLLRSGAFFGQGTRLTVV.

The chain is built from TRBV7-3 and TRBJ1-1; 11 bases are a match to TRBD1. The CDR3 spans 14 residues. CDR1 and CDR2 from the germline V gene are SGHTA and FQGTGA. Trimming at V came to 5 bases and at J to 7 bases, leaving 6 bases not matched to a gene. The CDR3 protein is CASSRTGGLDEAFF. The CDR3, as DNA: TGTGCCAGCAGCCGGACAGGGGGCTTGGATGAAGCTTTCTTT.

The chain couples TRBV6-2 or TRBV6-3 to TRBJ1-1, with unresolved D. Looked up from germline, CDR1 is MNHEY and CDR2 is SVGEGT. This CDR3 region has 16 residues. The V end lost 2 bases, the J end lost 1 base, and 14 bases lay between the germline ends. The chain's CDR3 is CASSYRASSQNTEAFF. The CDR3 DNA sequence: TGTGCCAGCAGTTACCGTGCCTCAAGCCAGAACACTGAAGCTTTCTTT.

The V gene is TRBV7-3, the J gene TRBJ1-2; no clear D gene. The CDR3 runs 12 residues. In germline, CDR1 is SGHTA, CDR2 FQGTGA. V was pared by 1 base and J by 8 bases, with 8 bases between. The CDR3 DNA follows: TGTGCCAGCAGCTTAAACGGGGAAGGCTACACCTTC. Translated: CASSLNGEGYTF.